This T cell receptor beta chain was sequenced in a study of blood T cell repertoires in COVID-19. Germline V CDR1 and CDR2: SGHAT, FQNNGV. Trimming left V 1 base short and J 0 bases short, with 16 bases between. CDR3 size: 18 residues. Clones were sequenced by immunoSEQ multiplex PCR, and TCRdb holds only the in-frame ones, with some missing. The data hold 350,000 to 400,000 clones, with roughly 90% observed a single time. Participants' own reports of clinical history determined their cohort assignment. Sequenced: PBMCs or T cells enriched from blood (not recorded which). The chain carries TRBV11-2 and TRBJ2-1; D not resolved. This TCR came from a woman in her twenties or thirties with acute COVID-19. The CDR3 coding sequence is TGTGCCAGCAGCTTAGGTCGAGTTGGGCAGTTCTCCTACAATGAGCAGTTCTTC. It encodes CASSLGRVGQFSYNEQFF.